The 14 T cell receptor beta chains reported below all come from one sample, sequenced in a study of shared clonotypes between healthy human individuals. Naive CD8 cells comprised CD45RO-negative, CCR7-positively selected cells, excluding terminally differentiated effector memory CD45RA+ cells. Produced via immunoSEQ multiplex PCR; TCRdb's table is partial and in-frame only. The repertoire includes nearly 2 million clones, 85% to 95% of them detected once, and 0.95% to 1.5% sits in the top ten. Sequencing used naive CD8+ T cells sorted from blood. The receptors were gathered from a man younger than 35 in good health.

This chain uses TRBV21-1 with TRBJ2-7; no DNA check was done on the table's D call, TRBD1. TRBV21-1 is a listed pseudogene. This CDR3 has 14 residues. The CDR3 bases are TGTGCCAGCGAGGAGCAGGGGGTCTCCTACGAGCAGTACTTC. Translated: CASEEQGVSYEQYF.

V is TRBV6-5 and J is TRBJ2-7; perhaps TRBD1 as D (5 bases). The germline CDR1 and CDR2 sequences are MNHEY and SVGAGI. The CDR3 covers 15 residues. Trimming removed 6 bases at V and 1 base at J, with 16 bases between. The CDR3 protein is CASSPDSSPSYEQYF. CDR3 sequence (DNA): TGTGCCAGCAGCCCCGACAGTTCCCCTTCCTACGAGCAGTACTTC.

The CDR3 region is CASSAAGTASYEQYF. The CDR3 nucleotides read TGTGCCAGCAGTGCTGCCGGGACAGCCTCCTACGAGCAGTACTTC. The chain combines TRBV5-6 with TRBJ2-7; 7 positions match TRBD1. V shed 5 bases, J shed 0 bases, and the junction held 8 bases outside the gene matches. Looked up from germline, CDR1 is SGHDT and CDR2 is YYEEEE. The CDR3 sequence is 15 residues long.

This chain links TRBV29-1 with TRBJ2-7; tentative D call: TRBD1 (5 bases). Germline assignment: CDR1 SQVTM and CDR2 ANQGSEA. V lost 1 base and J 1 base, leaving 8 bases between the germline ends. The CDR3 runs 13 residues. The chain's CDR3 is CSVEVQGSYEQYF. The DNA for the CDR3 is TGCAGCGTTGAAGTTCAGGGTTCCTACGAGCAGTACTTC.

This clone was detected once. The chain uses TRBV4-3 and TRBJ2-1; 10 positions match TRBD2. With V trimmed by 3 bases and J by 4 bases, 3 bases remained unmatched. Germline lookup yields CDR1 LGHNA and CDR2 YSLEER. This CDR3 comprises 15 residues. The CDR3 bases are TGCGCCAGCAGCCAGAGGACTAGCGGTTACAATGAGCAGTTCTTC. This sequence encodes CASSQRTSGYNEQFF.

The CDR3 nucleotides read TGTGCCAGCAGTTTGGGACAGCTCAACACCGGGGAGCTGTTTTTT. Amino acids: CASSLGQLNTGELFF. This chain connects TRBV27 to TRBJ2-2, with 7 bases identical to TRBD1. V dropped 3 bases and J dropped 2; count of bases not matched to a gene: 3. The CDR3 covers 15 residues. Germline V gene sequence: CDR1 MNHEY, CDR2 SMNVEV (reference sequence).

This clone was observed once. The rearrangement links TRBV11-2 to TRBJ2-2, with unresolved D. The germline V gene has CDR1 SGHAT and CDR2 FQNNGV. The CDR3 consists of 16 residues. Trimming removed 4 bases from V and 2 bases from J, with 14 bases in between. CDR3 nucleotide sequence: TGTGCCAGCAGCTGGCCTACAGAGTTAAACACCGGGGAGCTGTTTTTT. This gives the protein CASSWPTELNTGELFF.

This sequence joins TRBV6-6 and TRBJ2-1; D is uncertain. Trimming stripped 7 bases from V and 7 bases from J, with 8 bases between. CDR1 is MNHNY and CDR2 is SVGAGI in the germline V gene (reference sequence). The CDR3 is made up of 11 amino acids. DNA of the CDR3: TGTGCCAGCAATAGGGTAAATGAGCAGTTCTTC. Its translation: CASNRVNEQFF.

The chain recombines TRBV5-6 with TRBJ1-1, with unresolved D. Germline CDR1 is SGHDT and CDR2 is YYEEEE. Trimming shortened V by 4 bases and J by 1 base, and 5 bases separated the two germline ends. This CDR3 region has 12 residues. CDR3: CASSETNTEAFF. Written as DNA, the CDR3 is TGTGCCAGCAGCGAGACGAACACTGAAGCTTTCTTT.

V is TRBV19 and J is TRBJ2-1; weak D call: TRBD1 (6 bases). Germline V gene data show CDR1 as LNHDA and CDR2 as SQIVND (reference sequence). Trimming removed 6 bases from V and 7 bases from J, with 13 bases in between. The CDR3 is made up of 13 amino acids. CDR3 protein: CASRRDTANEQFF. In DNA form, the CDR3 reads TGTGCCAGTAGGAGGGACACCGCGAATGAGCAGTTCTTC.

This clone was counted between two and nine times. CDR3 bases: TGCGCCAGCGGCGGGAGCTCCTACGAGCAGTACTTC. This translates into CASGGSSYEQYF. The chain links TRBV10-2 to TRBJ2-7; 7 bases map to TRBD2. This CDR3 comprises 12 residues. Germline loops: CDR1 WSHSY, CDR2 SAAADI. The ends lost 8 bases at V and 0 bases at J; junction bases unmatched: 1.

This chain connects TRBV9 to TRBJ1-6; TRBD1 agrees at 7 bases. From germline, CDR1 is SGDLS and CDR2 YYNGEE. This CDR3 contains 19 residues. The ends lost 0 bases at V and 0 bases at J; junction bases unmatched: 9. The CDR3 here is CASSVVGGTESSYNSPLHF. In DNA form, the CDR3 reads TGTGCCAGCAGCGTAGTAGGGGGGACAGAGAGCTCCTATAATTCACCCCTCCACTTT.

The chain combines TRBV28 with TRBJ2-7; either TRBD1 or TRBD2 may supply D (5 bases each). From germline, CDR1 is MDHEN and CDR2 SYDVKM. The V gene lost 5 bases and the J gene lost 3 bases, with 20 bases spanning the gap. The CDR3 sequence is 16 residues long. The CDR3 region is CASSPGAGTVRYEQYF. The CDR3 DNA follows: TGTGCCAGCAGTCCCGGGGCTGGGACCGTTCGCTACGAGCAGTACTTC. Based on the CDR3 plus reference TRBV28 and TRBJ2-7, the full variable domain is DVKVTQSSRYLVKRTGEKVFLECVQDMDHENMFWYRQDPGLGLRLIYFSYDVKMKEKGDIPEGYSVSREKKERFSLILESASTNQTSMYLCASSPGAGTVRYEQYFGPGTRLTVT.

This chain uses TRBV6-5 with TRBJ2-6; a possible D gene is TRBD2 (5 bases). This CDR3 is 15 amino acids long. From germline, CDR1 is MNHEY and CDR2 SVGAGI. Trimming pared 5 bases from V and 0 bases from J, leaving 8 bases between. The CDR3: CASSTGVSGANVLTF. The CDR3 nucleotides are TGTGCCAGCAGTACCGGGGTCTCTGGGGCCAACGTCCTGACTTTC.